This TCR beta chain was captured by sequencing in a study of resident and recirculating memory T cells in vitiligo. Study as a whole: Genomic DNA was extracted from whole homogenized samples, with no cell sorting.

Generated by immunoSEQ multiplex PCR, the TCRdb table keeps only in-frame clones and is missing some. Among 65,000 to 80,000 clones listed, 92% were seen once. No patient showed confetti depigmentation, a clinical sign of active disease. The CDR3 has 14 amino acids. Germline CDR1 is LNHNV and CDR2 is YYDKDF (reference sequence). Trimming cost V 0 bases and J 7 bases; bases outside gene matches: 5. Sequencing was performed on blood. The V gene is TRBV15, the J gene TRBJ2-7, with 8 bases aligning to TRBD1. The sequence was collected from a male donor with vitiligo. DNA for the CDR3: TGTGCCACCAGCAGAGACAGGGGGCCGGGGGAGCAGTACTTC. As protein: CATSRDRGPGEQYF.